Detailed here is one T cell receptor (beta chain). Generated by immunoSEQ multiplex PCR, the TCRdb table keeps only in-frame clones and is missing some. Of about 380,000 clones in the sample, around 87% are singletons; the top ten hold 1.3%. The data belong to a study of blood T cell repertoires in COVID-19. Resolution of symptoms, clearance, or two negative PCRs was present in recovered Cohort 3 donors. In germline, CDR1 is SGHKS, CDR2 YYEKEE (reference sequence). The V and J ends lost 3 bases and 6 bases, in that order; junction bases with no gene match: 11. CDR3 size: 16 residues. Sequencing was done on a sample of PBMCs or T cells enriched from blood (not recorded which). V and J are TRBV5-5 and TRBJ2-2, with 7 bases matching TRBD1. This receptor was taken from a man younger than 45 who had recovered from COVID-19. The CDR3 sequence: CASSSYPGQLAGELFF. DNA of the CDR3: TGTGCCAGCAGCTCGTATCCGGGACAGTTGGCCGGGGAGCTGTTTTTT.